Listed below are T cell receptor beta chains from one sample, sequenced in a study of blood T cell repertoires in COVID-19. Profiling relied on immunoSEQ multiplex PCR, and the TCRdb table lists in-frame clones only, not all of them. The sample yields about 190,000 clones, approximately 85% seen once. The sequenced sample was peripheral blood. Receptor source: an older woman with active or convalescent COVID-19. Both conserved end residues are part of each CDR3. Fields, in order: J gene, clone size, V gene, D gene, CDR3 protein, CDR3 DNA. The D gene is left open where the match is weak. Clone size is stated in some rows and not others, as once, few, many or a class when expanded.

>TRBJ2-1|NA|TRBV6-5|NA
CASSYPAQGQQQFF
TGTGCCAGCAGTTACCCAGCCCAGGGGCAGCAGCAGTTCTTC
>TRBJ1-1|NA|TRBV28|NA
CASSLAGVYQAFF
TGTGCCAGCAGTTTAGCGGGAGTGTATCAAGCTTTCTTT
>TRBJ2-1|NA|TRBV18|TRBD2
CASSPLAVSSYNEQFF
TGTGCCAGCTCACCTCTAGCGGTGAGCTCCTACAATGAGCAGTTCTTC
>TRBJ1-2|NA|TRBV18|NA
CASSPRGRGPLGYTF
TGTGCCAGCTCACCACGCGGCAGGGGTCCCTTAGGCTACACCTTC
>TRBJ2-7|NA|TRBV7-9|TRBD1
CASSLRQGTDEQYF
TGTGCCAGCAGCCTGCGACAGGGTACCGACGAGCAGTACTTC
>TRBJ2-1|NA|TRBV5-1|NA
CASSLAGGLNNEQFF
TGCGCCAGCAGCTTGGCAGGCGGGCTCAACAATGAGCAGTTCTTC
>TRBJ2-1|few|TRBV19|NA
CASSIYYHTLYNEQFF
TGTGCCAGTAGTATCTACTACCATACTTTATACAATGAGCAGTTCTTC
>TRBJ1-1|NA|TRBV5-6|NA
CASSLLGATVNTEAFF
TGTGCCAGCAGCTTGCTAGGGGCGACCGTGAACACTGAAGCTTTCTTT
>TRBJ2-1|once|TRBV7-9|TRBD2
CASSSRVTSGLYNEQFF
TGTGCCAGCAGCTCCCGAGTAACTAGCGGCCTTTACAATGAGCAGTTCTTC
>TRBJ2-7|NA|TRBV20-1|TRBD1
CSASSPGQGTNEQYF
TGCAGTGCTAGTTCCCCGGGACAGGGGACCAACGAGCAGTACTTC
>TRBJ1-2|NA|TRBV5-4|NA
CASSLVRQDYGYTF
TGTGCCAGCAGCTTGGTCCGACAGGACTATGGCTACACCTTC
>TRBJ2-5|NA|TRBV5-1|NA
CASSLEPLGTQYF
TGCGCCAGCAGCTTGGAGCCCCTAGGGACCCAGTACTTC
>TRBJ2-7|NA|TRBV5-5|NA
CASSLYSYEQYF
TGTGCCAGCAGCTTGTACTCCTACGAGCAGTACTTC
>TRBJ2-1|NA|TRBV20-1|NA
CSASGNNEQFF
TGCAGTGCTAGCGGGAACAATGAGCAGTTCTTC
>TRBJ2-3|medium-sized|TRBV4-1|TRBD1
CASSQDKTGGLDTQYF
TGCGCCAGCAGCCAAGATAAAACAGGGGGATTAGATACGCAGTATTTT
>TRBJ2-3|NA|TRBV28|NA
CASSLRGGYTQYF
TGTGCCAGCAGTTTACGGGGTGGATATACGCAGTATTTT
>TRBJ1-2|NA|TRBV4-1|TRBD1
CASSPGTAYGYTF
TGCGCCAGCAGCCCCGGGACAGCCTATGGCTACACCTTC
>TRBJ2-1|NA|TRBV27|NA
CASSLRDTAYNEQFF
TGTGCCAGCAGTCTCCGGGACACCGCCTACAATGAGCAGTTCTTC
>TRBJ2-1|NA|TRBV7-2|TRBD1
CASSFRGGAYNEQFF
TGTGCCAGCAGCTTCAGAGGGGGCGCGTACAATGAGCAGTTCTTC
>TRBJ2-7|NA|TRBV27|TRBD2
CASSPDTSGHYEQYF
TGTGCCAGCAGTCCGGATACTAGCGGTCACTACGAGCAGTACTTC
>TRBJ2-7|NA|TRBV28|NA
CASSFGSDPPIYEQYF
TGTGCCAGCAGTTTCGGGTCAGACCCTCCAATCTACGAGCAGTACTTC
>TRBJ2-5|NA|TRBV4-1|NA
CASSQDWGRRQETQYF
TGCGCCAGCAGCCAAGATTGGGGGAGGCGACAAGAGACCCAGTACTTC
>TRBJ2-3|NA|TRBV18|TRBD1
CASSLGQGTDTQYF
TGTGCCAGCTCACTTGGACAGGGGACAGATACGCAGTATTTT
>TRBJ2-1|NA|TRBV29-1|TRBD2
CSVEFGEGPDEQFF
TGCAGCGTTGAATTTGGGGAGGGCCCTGATGAGCAGTTCTTC
>TRBJ2-5|NA|TRBV27|NA
CASSQNDAGTQYF
TGTGCCAGCAGCCAAAATGACGCGGGGACCCAGTACTTC
>TRBJ2-2|few|TRBV11-2|NA
CASSLGDFLNTGELFF
TGTGCCAGCAGCTTAGGGGACTTCCTGAACACCGGGGAGCTGTTTTTT
>TRBJ2-1|once|TRBV6-2/TRBV6-3|TRBD2
CASSSPSSGSVRYNEQFF
TGTGCCAGCAGTTCTCCGTCTAGCGGGAGTGTAAGGTACAATGAGCAGTTCTTC
>TRBJ1-2|NA|TRBV20-1|NA
CSAIGVGGYTF
TGCAGTGCTATCGGGGTAGGAGGCTACACCTTC
>TRBJ1-3|NA|TRBV29-1|NA
CSARRASGNTIYF
TGCAGCGCCCGGAGAGCCTCTGGGAACACCATATATTTT
>TRBJ2-3|NA|TRBV28|NA
CASSLFPPPDTQYF
TGTGCCAGCAGCCTCTTCCCCCCTCCAGATACGCAGTATTTT
>TRBJ2-3|NA|TRBV3-1/TRBV3-2|NA
CASSLQLAGPSTDTQYF
TGTGCCAGCAGCCTGCAACTCGCGGGACCTAGCACAGATACGCAGTATTTT
>TRBJ1-1|once|TRBV19|NA
CASSLVGGRNTEAFF
TGTGCCAGTAGTTTAGTTGGAGGGCGAAACACTGAAGCTTTCTTT
>TRBJ2-3|NA|TRBV5-6|NA
CASSLWGLITDTQYF
TGTGCCAGCAGCTTGTGGGGACTCATCACAGATACGCAGTATTTT
>TRBJ2-7|few|TRBV30|NA
CAWRAGSYEQYF
TGTGCCTGGAGAGCCGGGTCATACGAGCAGTACTTC
>TRBJ1-3|NA|TRBV7-2|NA
CASSLLRGNTIYF
TGTGCCAGCAGCTTGCTGAGGGGAAACACCATATATTTT
>TRBJ1-6|NA|TRBV3-1/TRBV3-2|NA
CASSQEGGGAHSPLHF
TGTGCCAGCAGCCAAGAGGGGGGAGGGGCGCATTCACCCCTCCACTTT
>TRBJ2-7|once|TRBV5-6|NA
CASSLMGLSYEQYF
TGTGCCAGCAGCCTCATGGGACTGTCCTACGAGCAGTACTTC
>TRBJ2-1|once|TRBV29-1|NA
CSAIRQSSYNEQFF
TGCAGCGCGATACGACAGAGCTCCTACAATGAGCAGTTCTTC
>TRBJ1-2|few|TRBV30|TRBD1
CAWSAGQVFHGYTF
TGTGCCTGGAGTGCGGGACAGGTCTTCCATGGCTACACCTTC
>TRBJ2-1|NA|TRBV5-1|NA
CASSLNRENFNEQFF
TGCGCCAGCAGCTTGAACAGGGAAAACTTCAATGAGCAGTTCTTC
>TRBJ2-1|NA|TRBV11-3|TRBD2
CASSLVAGAGGEQFF
TGTGCCAGCAGCTTAGTAGCGGGGGCCGGGGGGGAGCAGTTCTTC
>TRBJ2-7|NA|TRBV6-5|NA
CASSRSSYEQYF
TGTGCCAGCAGTCGGAGCTCCTACGAGCAGTACTTC
>TRBJ2-3|NA|TRBV29-1|TRBD1
CSVGGTGDDRTDTQYF
TGCAGCGTTGGGGGGACAGGGGACGATCGCACAGATACGCAGTATTTT
>TRBJ2-3|NA|TRBV4-1|TRBD2
CASSRIGTSGRETDTQYF
TGCGCCAGCAGTCGTATCGGGACTAGCGGGAGGGAAACAGATACGCAGTATTTT
>TRBJ2-7|NA|TRBV12-3/TRBV12-4|TRBD1
CASRFTGGYEQYF
TGTGCCAGCAGATTTACAGGGGGCTACGAGCAGTACTTC
>TRBJ2-5|NA|TRBV18|NA
CASSPRQQETQYF
TGTGCCAGCTCACCGCGGCAGCAAGAGACCCAGTACTTC